The 25 T cell receptor beta chains listed next were all sequenced from one sample in a study of blood T cell repertoires in COVID-19. Repertoires were generated with immunoSEQ multiplex PCR, while TCRdb's copy carries only in-frame clones and drops some. Of about 150,000 clones listed, 87% are singletons. The sequenced material came from peripheral blood. Receptor source: a man at least 80 years old with acute or convalescent COVID-19.

The chain combines TRBV2 with TRBJ2-7, with 10 bases that match TRBD1. There are 13 residues in the CDR3. The germline CDR1 and CDR2 sequences are SNHLY and FYNNEI. V was pared by 7 bases and J by 2 bases, with 2 bases of the junction left unmatched. The CDR3 nucleotides are TGTGCCAGCAAGACAGGGGGCACCTACGAGCAGTACTTC. It is translated as CASKTGGTYEQYF. Combining the CDR3 with reference TRBV2 and TRBJ2-7 gives the whole variable domain EPEVTQTPSHQVTQMGQEVILRCVPISNHLYFYWYRQILGQKVEFLVSFYNNEISEKSEIFDDQFSVERPDGSNFTLKIRSTKLEDSAMYFCASKTGGTYEQYFGPGTRLTVT.

The chain is built from TRBV27 and TRBJ1-6, with D tentatively TRBD1 (5 bases). V was cut by 2 bases and J by 9 bases, with 14 bases left in between. The CDR3 covers 15 residues. CDR1 is MNHEY, CDR2 SMNVEV, per germline (reference sequence). The CDR3 loop is CASSLVRGGGSPLHF. The CDR3, as DNA: TGTGCCAGCAGTTTAGTCCGGGGGGGTGGTTCACCCCTCCACTTT.

This sequence joins TRBV27 and TRBJ2-7, with 9 bases that match TRBD1. Germline V gene data show CDR1 as MNHEY and CDR2 as SMNVEV (reference sequence). This CDR3 spans 16 amino acids. V shed 5 bases, J shed 1 base, and the junction held 9 bases outside the gene matches. CDR3 coding DNA: TGTGCCAGCAGTCTGAACAGGGGGCTTAGGTCCTACGAGCAGTACTTC. This sequence encodes CASSLNRGLRSYEQYF.

This rearrangement joins TRBV6-5 to TRBJ2-5; TRBD1 is a possible D gene (6 bases). V was clipped by 4 bases and J by 1 base, with 10 bases between them. This CDR3 is built from 14 residues. Germline values: CDR1 MNHEY, CDR2 SVGAGI. CDR3 sequence reads: CASSLGRGQETQYF. The CDR3 region has the DNA TGTGCCAGCAGTTTGGGCAGGGGCCAAGAGACCCAGTACTTC.

The count of this clone is one. The chain links TRBV27 to TRBJ2-1; maybe TRBD2 (5 bases). The germline V gene encodes CDR1 MNHEY and CDR2 SMNVEV (reference sequence). The CDR3 runs to 14 residues. Trimming left V 4 bases short and J 0 bases short, with 7 bases between. Written as DNA, the CDR3 is TGTGCCAGCAGTTACGCGGGCTCCTACAATGAGCAGTTCTTC. Its translation is CASSYAGSYNEQFF.

The chain joins TRBV4-2 to TRBJ2-1; 7 bases are a match to TRBD2. The CDR3 has 17 residues. The germline V gene encodes CDR1 LGHNA and CDR2 YNFKEQ. V dropped 0 bases and J dropped 0; count of bases not matched to a gene: 5. CDR3 coding DNA: TGTGCCAGCAGCCAAGATGGGACGGGGGGCTCCTACAATGAGCAGTTCTTC. Its translation is CASSQDGTGGSYNEQFF.

CDR3: CASSTGQSYQETQYF. In nucleotides, the CDR3 is TGTGCCAGCAGCACGGGACAGTCGTACCAAGAGACCCAGTACTTC. The chain uses TRBV21-1 and TRBJ2-5; the table's D call TRBD1 went unverified against the DNA. TRBV21-1 is given as a pseudogene. CDR3 size: 15 residues.

The chain recombines TRBV28 with TRBJ1-2, with D hard to call. Between the trimmed V and J ends, which lost 8 bases and 4 bases, there was a span of 8 bases. CDR3 size: 11 residues. The germline gives CDR1 MDHEN, CDR2 SYDVKM. The CDR3 bases are TGTGCCAGCGCGCTAGGCTATGGCTACACCTTC. This gives the protein CASALGYGYTF.

This clone was seen a few times. The chain couples TRBV7-2 to TRBJ2-3, with 7 bases lining up with TRBD2. Germline trimming cut 0 bases from V and 2 bases from J; bases unmatched to any gene: 2. In germline, CDR1 is SGHTA, CDR2 FQGNSA. CDR3 size: 15 residues. The CDR3 nucleotides are TGTGCCAGCAGCTTAGCGGGGGGGGACACAGATACGCAGTATTTT. Encoded protein: CASSLAGGDTDTQYF. Full variable domain (rest looked up from reference TRBV7-2 and TRBJ2-3): GAGVSQSPSNKVTEKGKDVELRCDPISGHTALYWYRQSLGQGLEFLIYFQGNSAPDKSGLPSDRFSAERTGGSVSTLTIQRTQQEDSAVYLCASSLAGGDTDTQYFGPGTRLTVL.

The rearrangement links TRBV2 to TRBJ1-1; TRBD1 matches 9 bases. Germline CDR1 SNHLY, CDR2 FYNNEI. Losses at the gene ends were 10 bases for V and 6 bases for J; bases not matched to a gene: 9. The CDR3 loop spans 13 amino acids. DNA of the CDR3: TGTGCCACCAACAGGGGGCCTAGCCCTGAAGCTTTCTTT. It translates to CATNRGPSPEAFF.

The chain links TRBV11-3 to TRBJ2-1; 9 nucleotides agree with TRBD2. The germline CDR1 and CDR2 sequences are SGHNT and YENEEA. Trimming cost V 2 bases and J 5 bases; bases outside gene matches: 7. The CDR3 is made up of 16 amino acids. The CDR3 is CASSLSGTSHNNEQFF. The CDR3 DNA reads as TGTGCCAGCAGCTTAAGCGGGACTAGCCACAACAATGAGCAGTTCTTC.

About this clone: The junction differs from germline at one of its ends, possibly a read error. The rearrangement joins TRBV2 to TRBJ2-1, with D possibly matching TRBD1 (6 bases). The CDR3 extends over 15 amino acids. Germline values: CDR1 SNHLY, CDR2 FYNNEI. CDR3 loop: CASSDRDPGERNYIF. Here the CDR3 DNA reads TGTGCCAGCAGTGACCGGGACCCAGGGGAGCGAAATTATATCTTC.

This rearrangement joins TRBV11-2 to TRBJ1-2; TRBD1 agrees at 8 bases. V trimming: 1 base; J trimming: 7 bases; junction bases outside the gene matches: 8. Per the germline V gene, CDR1 is SGHAT and CDR2 is FQNNGV. The length of the CDR3 is 15 residues. The CDR3 coding sequence is TGTGCCAGCAGCTTAGGCCCGGGACAGGTTGGTGGCTACACCTTC. Translated, it gives CASSLGPGQVGGYTF.

The gene calls are TRBV10-3 and TRBJ1-3, with D uncertain. The V end lost 10 bases, the J end lost 4 bases, and 17 bases lay between the germline ends. Germline CDR1 is ENHRY and CDR2 is SYGVKD. This CDR3 has 14 residues. DNA of the CDR3: TGTGCCACTGGGGAGGGTCAGTCCGGAAACACCATATATTTT. It translates to CATGEGQSGNTIYF.

The chain has TRBV6-2 or TRBV6-3 and TRBJ2-1; the match to TRBD2 covers 9 bases. The V gene's germline CDR1 is MNHEY and CDR2 SVGEGT. With 6 bases clipped from V and 5 bases from J, the junction kept 8 bases outside the gene matches. CDR3 length: 15 amino acids. CDR3 DNA sequence: TGTGCCAGCAGCCATAGCGGGGGCGTCCACAATGAGCAGTTCTTC. Protein product: CASSHSGGVHNEQFF.

CDR3 amino acids: CASSPSRFMNTEAFF. The DNA of the CDR3 is TGTGCCAGTAGTCCTAGTAGGTTTATGAACACTGAAGCTTTCTTT. The V call is TRBV19, the J call TRBJ1-1, with D unclear. Trimming pared 5 bases from V and 0 bases from J, leaving 13 bases between. The CDR3 has 15 amino acids. Germline assignment: CDR1 LNHDA and CDR2 SQIVND (reference sequence).

The chain combines TRBV14 with TRBJ1-4, with TRBD1 matching 8 bases. The V gene's germline CDR1 is SGHDN and CDR2 FVKESK. This CDR3 is 12 amino acids long. Germline trimming cut 4 bases from V and 10 bases from J; bases unmatched to any gene: 2. CDR3 nucleotide sequence: TGTGCCAGCAGCCGGACAGGGAGAAAACTGTTTTTT. It translates to CASSRTGRKLFF.

This chain uses TRBV7-9 with TRBJ1-5; 9 positions agree with TRBD1. This CDR3 region has 15 residues. The J segment lost 4 bases and the V segment lost 0 bases, leaving 1 base of the junction unmatched. Germline V gene lookup returns CDR1 SEHNR and CDR2 FQNEAQ (reference sequence). This CDR3 reads CASSLAGTGNQPQHF. The DNA for the CDR3 is TGTGCCAGCAGCTTAGCCGGGACAGGGAATCAGCCCCAGCATTTT.

The chain recombines TRBV10-1 with TRBJ2-3; TRBD2 matches at 12 bases. V shed 3 bases, J shed 5 bases, and the junction held 6 bases outside the gene matches. The CDR3 covers 16 residues. CDR1 and CDR2 (germline): WNHNN, SYGVQD (reference sequence). The CDR3 nucleotides read TGCGCCAGCAGTGACCTGACTAGCGGGAGTCGAGATACGCAGTATTTT. Its translation: CASSDLTSGSRDTQYF.

This chain links TRBV28 with TRBJ1-4; 7 bases map to TRBD1. V trimming: 6 bases; J trimming: 10 bases; junction bases outside the gene matches: 11. Germline loops: CDR1 MDHEN, CDR2 SYDVKM. This CDR3 has 14 amino acids. CDR3 in DNA: TGTGCCAGCAGACAACCCGGACAGGCTCTAAAACTGTTTTTT. This codes for CASRQPGQALKLFF.

CDR3 sequence reads: CASSFTGTGYGYTF. The CDR3 DNA follows: TGTGCCAGCAGTTTCACCGGGACAGGATATGGCTACACCTTC. The rearrangement joins TRBV2 to TRBJ1-2; the match to TRBD1 covers 8 bases. The J segment lost 5 bases and the V segment lost 5 bases, leaving 7 bases of the junction unmatched. The CDR3 is 14 residues long. CDR1 and CDR2 from the germline V gene are SNHLY and FYNNEI.

This rearrangement joins TRBV4-1 to TRBJ2-5, with 7 bases identical to TRBD2. Losses at the gene ends were 0 bases for V and 1 base for J; bases not matched to a gene: 2. The CDR3 covers 15 residues. Germline CDR1 is MGHRA and CDR2 is YSYEKL. CDR3 sequence: CASSQDGGSQETQYF. DNA for the CDR3: TGCGCCAGCAGCCAAGACGGGGGGAGCCAAGAGACCCAGTACTTC.

This chain joins TRBV19 and TRBJ2-7; 9 nucleotides align to TRBD1. Germline loops: CDR1 LNHDA, CDR2 SQIVND (reference sequence). Trimming at V came to 1 base and at J to 1 base, leaving 2 bases not matched to a gene. The CDR3 has 15 residues. CDR3 residues: CASSIGTGVSYEQYF. The CDR3 DNA is TGTGCCAGTAGTATAGGGACAGGGGTTTCCTACGAGCAGTACTTC.

The rearrangement uses TRBV28 and TRBJ2-7, with D perhaps TRBD1 (6 bases). The CDR3 sequence is 14 residues long. Trimming took 6 bases from V and 6 from J, leaving 18 bases between them. Germline V gene data show CDR1 as MDHEN and CDR2 as SYDVKM. The CDR3 DNA sequence: TGTGCCAGCAGATCCTCAGGGGTTTGGGGCGAGCAGTACTTC. Its translation: CASRSSGVWGEQYF.

This clone appeared once. The chain is built from TRBV25-1 and TRBJ1-2; TRBD1 agrees at 7 bases. J gave up 4 bases and V 4 bases, and 9 bases lay outside the gene matches. Germline values: CDR1 MGHDK, CDR2 SYGVNS. This CDR3 contains 15 residues. The DNA for the CDR3 is TGTGCCAGCAGTGGGACAGGACGAAATCGCTATGGCTACACCTTC. Encoded protein: CASSGTGRNRYGYTF.